This T cell receptor beta chain was sequenced for a study of regulatory T cells in long-lasting Graves disease. Study results and limitations: Patients with persistent disease showed a bias toward TRBV28, TRBJ1-2 and TRBJ2-5.

Arm-PCR of CDR3 regions with iRepertoire HTBI primers generated TCR beta libraries. From the multiplex PCR reads, TCRdb called clonotypes with MiXCR, one entry per CDR3 protein. The sample lists under 450,000 distinct CDR3 sequences; roughly 12% were seen once. This clonotype was seen ten or more times. Antigen specificity is unknown. This CDR3 has 14 amino acids. The junction had 8 bases not matched to a gene; V was cut back by 3 bases and J by 9 bases. Time point: newly diagnosed GD, antithyroid drugs for less than 3 months. The TCR library was made from RNA that had been extracted from PBMCs in TRIzol. Per American Thyroid Association guidelines, Graves' disease was diagnosed. The data also belong to a second study, concerning T cells in Graves' hyperthyroidism and ophthalmopathy. From that report: Using 13 V-J features, a model discriminated ophthalmopathy from stable hyperthyroidism. Ophthalmopathy onset followed model prediction by a median approximately six months.

The source was peripheral blood mononuclear cells (PBMCs), collected at new diagnosis, from a patient treated with antithyroid drugs. This chain uses TRBV12-3 or TRBV12-4 with TRBJ2-5, with 9 positions matching TRBD2. This clonotype was sampled from a woman aged 18 to 35 with Graves disease. As DNA, the CDR3 is TGTGCCAGCAGTTTTAGTAGCGGGAGAGCGGCCCAGTACTTC. This sequence encodes CASSFSSGRAAQYF.